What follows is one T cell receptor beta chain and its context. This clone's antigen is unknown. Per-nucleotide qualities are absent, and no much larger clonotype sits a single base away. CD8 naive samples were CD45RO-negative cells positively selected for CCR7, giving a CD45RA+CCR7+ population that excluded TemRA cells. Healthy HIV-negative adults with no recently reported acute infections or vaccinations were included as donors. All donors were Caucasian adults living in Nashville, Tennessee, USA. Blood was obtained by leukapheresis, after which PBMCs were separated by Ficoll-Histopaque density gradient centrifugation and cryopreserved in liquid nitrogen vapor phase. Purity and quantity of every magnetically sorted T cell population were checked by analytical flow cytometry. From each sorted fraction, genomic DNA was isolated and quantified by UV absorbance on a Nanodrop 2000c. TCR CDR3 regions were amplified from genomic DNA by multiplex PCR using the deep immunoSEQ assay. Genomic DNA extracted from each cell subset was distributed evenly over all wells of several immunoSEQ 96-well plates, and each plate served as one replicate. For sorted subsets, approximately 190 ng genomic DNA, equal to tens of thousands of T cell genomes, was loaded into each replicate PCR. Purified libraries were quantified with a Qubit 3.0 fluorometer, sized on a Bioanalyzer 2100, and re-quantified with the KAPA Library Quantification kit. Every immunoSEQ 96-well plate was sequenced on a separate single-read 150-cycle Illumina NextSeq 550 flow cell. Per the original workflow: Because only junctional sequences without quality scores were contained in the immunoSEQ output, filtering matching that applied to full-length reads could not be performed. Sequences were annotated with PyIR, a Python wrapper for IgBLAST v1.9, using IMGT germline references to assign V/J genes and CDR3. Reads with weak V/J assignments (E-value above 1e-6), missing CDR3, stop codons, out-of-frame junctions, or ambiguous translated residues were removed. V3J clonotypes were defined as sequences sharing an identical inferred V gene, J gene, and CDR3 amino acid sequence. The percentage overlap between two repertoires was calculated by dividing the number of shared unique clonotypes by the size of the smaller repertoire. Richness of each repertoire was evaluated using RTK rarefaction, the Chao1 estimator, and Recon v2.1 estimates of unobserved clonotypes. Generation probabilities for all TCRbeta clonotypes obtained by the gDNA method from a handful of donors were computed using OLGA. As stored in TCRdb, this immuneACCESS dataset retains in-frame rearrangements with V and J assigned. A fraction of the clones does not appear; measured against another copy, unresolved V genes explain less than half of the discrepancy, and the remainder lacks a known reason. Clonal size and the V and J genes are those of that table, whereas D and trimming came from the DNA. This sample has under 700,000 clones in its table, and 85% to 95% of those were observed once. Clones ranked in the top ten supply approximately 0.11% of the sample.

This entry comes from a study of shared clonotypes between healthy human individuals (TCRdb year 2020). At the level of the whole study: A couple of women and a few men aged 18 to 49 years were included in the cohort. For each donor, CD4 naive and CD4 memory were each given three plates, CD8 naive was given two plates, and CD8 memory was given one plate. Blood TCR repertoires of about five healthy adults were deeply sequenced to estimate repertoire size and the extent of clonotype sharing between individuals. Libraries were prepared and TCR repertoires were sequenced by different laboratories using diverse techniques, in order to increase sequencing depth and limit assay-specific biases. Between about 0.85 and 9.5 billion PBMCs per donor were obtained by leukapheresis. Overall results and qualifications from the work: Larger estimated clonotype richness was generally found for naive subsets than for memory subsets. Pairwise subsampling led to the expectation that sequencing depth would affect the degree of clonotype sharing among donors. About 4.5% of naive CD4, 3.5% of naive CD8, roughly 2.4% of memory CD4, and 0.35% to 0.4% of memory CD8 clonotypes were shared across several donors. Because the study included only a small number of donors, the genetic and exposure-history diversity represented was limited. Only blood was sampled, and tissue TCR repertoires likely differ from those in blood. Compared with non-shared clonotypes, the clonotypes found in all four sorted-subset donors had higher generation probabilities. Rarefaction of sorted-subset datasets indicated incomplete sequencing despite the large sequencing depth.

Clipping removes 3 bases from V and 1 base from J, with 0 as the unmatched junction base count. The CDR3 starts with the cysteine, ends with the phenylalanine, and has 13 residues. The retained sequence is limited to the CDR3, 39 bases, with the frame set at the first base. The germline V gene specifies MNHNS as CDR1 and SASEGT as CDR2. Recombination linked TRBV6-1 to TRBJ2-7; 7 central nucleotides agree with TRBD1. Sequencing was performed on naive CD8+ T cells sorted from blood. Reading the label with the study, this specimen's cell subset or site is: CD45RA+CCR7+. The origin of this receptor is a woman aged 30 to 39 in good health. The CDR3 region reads CASSETGSYEQYF. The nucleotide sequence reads TGTGCCAGCAGTGAGACAGGGTCCTACGAGCAGTACTTC.